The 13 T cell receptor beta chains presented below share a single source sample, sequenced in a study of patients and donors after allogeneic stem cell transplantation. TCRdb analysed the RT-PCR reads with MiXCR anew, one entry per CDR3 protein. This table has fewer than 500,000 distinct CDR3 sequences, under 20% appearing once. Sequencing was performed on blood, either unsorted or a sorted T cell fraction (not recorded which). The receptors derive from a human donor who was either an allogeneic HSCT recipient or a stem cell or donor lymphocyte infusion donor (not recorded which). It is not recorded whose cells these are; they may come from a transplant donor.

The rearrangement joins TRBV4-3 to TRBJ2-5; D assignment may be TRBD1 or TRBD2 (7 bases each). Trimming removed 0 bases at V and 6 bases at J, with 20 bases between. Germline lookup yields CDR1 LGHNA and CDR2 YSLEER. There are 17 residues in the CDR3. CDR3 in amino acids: CASSQDRGGGAGKTQYF. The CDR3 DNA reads TGCGCCAGCAGCCAAGATCGGGGAGGGGGCGCAGGCAAGACCCAGTACTTC.

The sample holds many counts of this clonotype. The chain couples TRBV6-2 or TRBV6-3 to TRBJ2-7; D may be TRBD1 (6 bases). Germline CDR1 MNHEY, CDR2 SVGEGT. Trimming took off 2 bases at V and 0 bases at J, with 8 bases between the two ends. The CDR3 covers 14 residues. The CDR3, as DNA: TGTGCCAGCAGTTACGGGACACTCTCCTACGAGCAGTACTTC. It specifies CASSYGTLSYEQYF.

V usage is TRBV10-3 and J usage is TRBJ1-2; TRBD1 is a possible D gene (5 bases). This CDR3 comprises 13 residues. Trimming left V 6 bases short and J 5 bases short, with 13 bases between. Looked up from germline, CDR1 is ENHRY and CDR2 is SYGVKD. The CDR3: CAISTVGEYGYTF. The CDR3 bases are TGTGCCATCAGCACCGTGGGGGAATATGGCTACACCTTC.

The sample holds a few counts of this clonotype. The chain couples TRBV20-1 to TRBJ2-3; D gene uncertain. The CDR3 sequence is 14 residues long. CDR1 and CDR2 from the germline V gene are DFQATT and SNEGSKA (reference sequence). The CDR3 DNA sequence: TGCGCCGCCTTCGGCACCGCTAGCACAGATACGCAGTATTTT. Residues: CAAFGTASTDTQYF.

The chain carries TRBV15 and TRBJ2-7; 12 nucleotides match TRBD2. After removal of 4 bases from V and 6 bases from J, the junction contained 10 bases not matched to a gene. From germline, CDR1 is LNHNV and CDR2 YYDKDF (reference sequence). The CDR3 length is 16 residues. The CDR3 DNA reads TGTGCCACCAGCAAGAGCAAAGTACTAGCGGGAGGCGAGCAGTACTTC. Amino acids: CATSKSKVLAGGEQYF. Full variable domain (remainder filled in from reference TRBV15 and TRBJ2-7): DAMVIQNPRYQVTQFGKPVTLSCSQTLNHNVMYWYQQKSSQAPKLLFHYYDKDFNNEADTPDNFQSRRPNTSFCFLDIRSPGLGDTAMYLCATSKSKVLAGGEQYFGPGTRLTVT.

The CDR3 region has the DNA TGTGCCAGCAGTCGACAGGGGGCAAACAATCAGCCCCAGCATTTT. This encodes CASSRQGANNQPQHF. V usage is TRBV6-1 and J usage is TRBJ1-5; TRBD1 aligns across 10 bases. Germline loops: CDR1 MNHNS, CDR2 SASEGT. The CDR3 is 15 residues long. The V and J ends lost 5 bases and 3 bases, in that order; junction bases with no gene match: 4.

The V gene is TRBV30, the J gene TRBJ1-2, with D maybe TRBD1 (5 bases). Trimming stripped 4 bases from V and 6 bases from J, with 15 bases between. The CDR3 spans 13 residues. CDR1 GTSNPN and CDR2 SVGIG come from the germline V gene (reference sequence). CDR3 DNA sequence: TGTGCCTGGAAGCCTGGGCAGGGAGATGGCTACACCTTC. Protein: CAWKPGQGDGYTF.

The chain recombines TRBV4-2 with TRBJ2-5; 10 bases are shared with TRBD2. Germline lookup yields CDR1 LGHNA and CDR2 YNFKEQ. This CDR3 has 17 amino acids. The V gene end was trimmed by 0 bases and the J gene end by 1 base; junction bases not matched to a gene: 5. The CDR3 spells CASSQDPSGSVQETQYF. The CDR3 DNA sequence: TGTGCCAGCAGCCAAGACCCTAGCGGGAGCGTCCAAGAGACCCAGTACTTC.

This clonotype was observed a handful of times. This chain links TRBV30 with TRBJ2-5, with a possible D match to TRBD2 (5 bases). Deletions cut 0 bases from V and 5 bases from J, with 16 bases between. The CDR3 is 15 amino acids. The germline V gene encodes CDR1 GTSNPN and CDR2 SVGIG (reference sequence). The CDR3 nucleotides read TGTGCCTGGAGTGTACGGGAAGCGGTTTGGGAGACCCAGTACTTC. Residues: CAWSVREAVWETQYF.

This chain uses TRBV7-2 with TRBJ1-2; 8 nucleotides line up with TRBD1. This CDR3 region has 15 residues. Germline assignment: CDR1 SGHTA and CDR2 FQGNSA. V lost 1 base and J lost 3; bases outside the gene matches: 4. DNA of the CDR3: TGTGCCAGCAGCTTAGATACAGGGGGTGACTATGGCTACACCTTC. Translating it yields CASSLDTGGDYGYTF.

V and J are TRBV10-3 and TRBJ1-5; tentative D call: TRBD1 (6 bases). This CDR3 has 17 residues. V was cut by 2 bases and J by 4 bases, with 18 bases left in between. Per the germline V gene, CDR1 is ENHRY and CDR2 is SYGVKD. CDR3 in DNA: TGTGCCATCAGTGAGGGTAAACGCGGCAGGGGTAATCAGCCCCAGCATTTT. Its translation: CAISEGKRGRGNQPQHF.

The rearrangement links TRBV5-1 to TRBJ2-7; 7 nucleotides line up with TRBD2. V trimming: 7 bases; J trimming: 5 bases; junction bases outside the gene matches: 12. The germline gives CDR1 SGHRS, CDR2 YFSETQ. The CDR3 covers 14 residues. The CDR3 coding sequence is TGCGCCAGCTCTTCTAGCGGAAACCAGGACGAGCAGTACTTC. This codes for CASSSSGNQDEQYF. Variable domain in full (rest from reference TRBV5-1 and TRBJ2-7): KAGVTQTPRYLIKTRGQQVTLSCSPISGHRSVSWYQQTPGQGLQFLFEYFSETQRNKGNFPGRFSGRQFSNSRSEMNVSTLELGDSALYLCASSSSGNQDEQYFGPGTRLTVT.

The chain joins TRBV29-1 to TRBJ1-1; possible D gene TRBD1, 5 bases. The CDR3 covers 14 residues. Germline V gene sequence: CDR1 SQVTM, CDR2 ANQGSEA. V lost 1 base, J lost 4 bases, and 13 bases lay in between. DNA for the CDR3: TGCAGCGTTGAAGCCCGCGGGGCCGGCACTGAAGCTTTCTTT. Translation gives CSVEARGAGTEAFF.